These T cell receptor beta chains were read from a single sample in a study of naive and memory T cell subsets. One entry per CDR3 protein, called by TCRdb with MiXCR from the UMI-ligation and nested PCR reads. The sample lists some 87,000 distinct CDR3 sequences; about 6.5% were seen once. Specimen: central memory CD4+ T cells from blood. Receptors originate from a human donor in good health. Each CDR3 is given with its conserved first and last residue. The order of the fields is CDR3 DNA, CDR3 protein, CDR3 length, V gene, D gene, J gene, clone size. A D gene is named only where the DNA matches it firmly. Clone size is stated in some rows and not others, as once, few, many or a class when expanded.

CDR3nt: TGCAGTGCTAGGAGTAGCGGGAGCGCCAATGAGCAGTTCTTC
CDR3aa: CSARSSGSANEQFF
len: 14
v_gene: TRBV20-1
d_gene: TRBD2
j_gene: TRBJ2-1
abundance: many

CDR3nt: TGTGCCAGTAACCAACAGGGGGCAGACAATGAGCAGTTCTTC
CDR3aa: CASNQQGADNEQFF
len: 14
v_gene: TRBV6-6
d_gene: TRBD1
j_gene: TRBJ2-1
abundance: many

CDR3nt: TGCAGTGCTAGATGGGCGGGGACAACCCACTTACAGTTCTTC
CDR3aa: CSARWAGTTHLQFF
len: 14
v_gene: TRBV20-1
d_gene: -
j_gene: TRBJ2-1
abundance: few

CDR3nt: TGTGCCAGCAGCTTGACCAAAAGCTCCTACAATGAGCAGTTCTTC
CDR3aa: CASSLTKSSYNEQFF
len: 15
v_gene: TRBV6-2/TRBV6-3
d_gene: -
j_gene: TRBJ2-1
abundance: many

CDR3nt: TGTGCCAGCAGCTTAGTCGCAGGCGGGCAGTACTTC
CDR3aa: CASSLVAGGQYF
len: 12
v_gene: TRBV7-8
d_gene: -
j_gene: TRBJ2-4
abundance: -

CDR3nt: TGTGCCAGCAGGCCCCAGGGGGACCACACAGATACGCAGTATTTT
CDR3aa: CASRPQGDHTDTQYF
len: 15
v_gene: TRBV7-2
d_gene: TRBD1
j_gene: TRBJ2-3
abundance: few

CDR3nt: TGTGCCAGCAGCCTACGACCCCGTAGGGCCGACAATGAGCAGTTCTTC
CDR3aa: CASSLRPRRADNEQFF
len: 16
v_gene: TRBV7-8
d_gene: -
j_gene: TRBJ2-1
abundance: -

CDR3nt: TGTGCCAGCAATCGAAGTCCAGGGACAGATACGCAGTATTTT
CDR3aa: CASNRSPGTDTQYF
len: 14
v_gene: TRBV2
d_gene: -
j_gene: TRBJ2-3
abundance: -

CDR3nt: TGTGCCAGCAGCCCAAATCCCGGGACTCAGACCCTCTCTGGGGCCAACGTCCTGACTTTC
CDR3aa: CASSPNPGTQTLSGANVLTF
len: 20
v_gene: TRBV7-3
d_gene: -
j_gene: TRBJ2-6
abundance: -

CDR3nt: TGTGCCAGCAGCCCTACAAAAATTGGGGAGCTGTTTTTT
CDR3aa: CASSPTKIGELFF
len: 13
v_gene: TRBV7-2
d_gene: -
j_gene: TRBJ2-2
abundance: many

CDR3nt: TGTGCCAGCAGCACCAGGGGCTCTGGAAACACCATATATTTT
CDR3aa: CASSTRGSGNTIYF
len: 14
v_gene: TRBV7-2
d_gene: -
j_gene: TRBJ1-3
abundance: many

CDR3nt: TGTGCCAGCAGTTACTCGAAGGGGGCCTTTTTCTACGAGCAGTACTTC
CDR3aa: CASSYSKGAFFYEQYF
len: 16
v_gene: TRBV6-6
d_gene: TRBD1
j_gene: TRBJ2-7
abundance: many

CDR3nt: TGTGCCAGCAGCTCCCCCGGGACTAGTATATCGAACACCGGGGAGCTGTTTTTT
CDR3aa: CASSSPGTSISNTGELFF
len: 18
v_gene: TRBV5-4
d_gene: TRBD2
j_gene: TRBJ2-2
abundance: -

CDR3nt: TGTGCCAGCAGCTTATGGACAGGGGAACGGCTGAATAATTCACCCCTCCACTTT
CDR3aa: CASSLWTGERLNNSPLHF
len: 18
v_gene: TRBV7-2
d_gene: TRBD1
j_gene: TRBJ1-6
abundance: many

CDR3nt: TGTGCCAGCATACAGGGGGCAGGGTATGGCTACACCTTC
CDR3aa: CASIQGAGYGYTF
len: 13
v_gene: TRBV2
d_gene: TRBD1
j_gene: TRBJ1-2
abundance: many

CDR3nt: TGTGCCAGCAGTGACACAGGAAGCTTTACTGAAGCTTTCTTT
CDR3aa: CASSDTGSFTEAFF
len: 14
v_gene: TRBV12-3/TRBV12-4
d_gene: -
j_gene: TRBJ1-1
abundance: -

CDR3nt: TGTGCCAGCGGGGGGTCGTGGGGGGATGAGCAGTTCTTC
CDR3aa: CASGGSWGDEQFF
len: 13
v_gene: TRBV28
d_gene: -
j_gene: TRBJ2-1
abundance: few

CDR3nt: TGTGCCAGCAGTTCCCTGAACACCTACGAGCAGTACTTC
CDR3aa: CASSSLNTYEQYF
len: 13
v_gene: TRBV5-6
d_gene: -
j_gene: TRBJ2-7
abundance: many

CDR3nt: TGCAGTGCTAGCGGTGGCAATCAGCCCCAGCATTTT
CDR3aa: CSASGGNQPQHF
len: 12
v_gene: TRBV20-1
d_gene: -
j_gene: TRBJ1-5
abundance: many

CDR3nt: TGTGCCAGCAGCTTACAGGGCGGGAAGGCAGATACGCAGTATTTT
CDR3aa: CASSLQGGKADTQYF
len: 15
v_gene: TRBV11-2
d_gene: -
j_gene: TRBJ2-3
abundance: many

CDR3nt: TGTGCCAGCAGCCAAGAAGCCGGGTACGAGCAGTACTTC
CDR3aa: CASSQEAGYEQYF
len: 13
v_gene: TRBV4-2
d_gene: -
j_gene: TRBJ2-7
abundance: many

CDR3nt: TGTGCCAGCCGCCGAGCGGGACAGGGGAACACTGAAGCTTTCTTT
CDR3aa: CASRRAGQGNTEAFF
len: 15
v_gene: TRBV6-5
d_gene: TRBD1
j_gene: TRBJ1-1
abundance: many